This T cell receptor beta chain was recorded in a study of T cell responses to AZD1222 COVID-19 vaccine. The study, taken as a whole, reports: The study found vaccine-associated CD4 TCRs spanning spike, dominant at 160-218 and 743-854. The donor cohort was predominantly white British with a female majority, and clonal diversity may have been underestimated.

V was trimmed by 3 bases and J by 6 bases, leaving 15 bases between them. The CDR3 length is 15 residues. Per germline, CDR1 MNHEY and CDR2 SMNVEV (reference sequence). Concerning this clone: Its antigen remains unidentified.

Repertoires were generated with immunoSEQ multiplex PCR, while TCRdb's copy carries only in-frame clones and drops some. The table includes fewer than 150,000 clones, 84% detected once. The material sequenced was peripheral blood, taken on day 0 of AZD1222 vaccination. V and J are TRBV27 and TRBJ1-5; TRBD1 is a possible D gene (5 bases). The TCR originated in an adult in good health. This CDR3 is CASSFRGPGGQPQHF. The CDR3 bases are TGTGCCAGCAGTTTTCGGGGACCCGGGGGTCAGCCCCAGCATTTT.